These 14 T cell receptor beta chains were all obtained from the same sample, sequenced in a study of CD8 T cells in Susac syndrome. RNA amounts of 0.5 to 1 ug underwent reverse transcription with random hexamers. MiXCR was run by TCRdb on the immunoSEQ multiplex PCR reads, yielding one entry per CDR3 protein. The table has 85,000 to 130,000 distinct CDR3 sequences, roughly 94% seen once; the top ten hold around 0.38%. The sequenced sample was CD8+ T cells from PBMCs. The receptor set was obtained from a human donor with Susac syndrome.

The chain uses TRBV23-1 and TRBJ1-1; D is unresolved. TRBV23-1 belongs to the ORF category, with a function that is uncertain. The CDR3 consists of 13 residues. V lost 8 bases to trimming and J lost 3 bases, with 13 bases between them. Written as DNA, the CDR3 is TGCGCCAGCGCCGGACCCCTTGACACTGAAGCTTTCTTT. Protein: CASAGPLDTEAFF.

V and J are TRBV7-8 and TRBJ2-5, with D perhaps assigned TRBD1 or TRBD2 (5 bases each). The CDR3 extends over 14 amino acids. Trimming stripped 8 bases from V and 2 bases from J, with 15 bases between. The germline V gene has CDR1 SGHVS and CDR2 FQNEAQ. The CDR3 DNA sequence: TGTGCCAGCGTGGGAGACAGACGACAAGAGACCCAGTACTTC. Translated: CASVGDRRQETQYF.

This chain connects TRBV4-1 to TRBJ2-3; D gene unclear. Germline V gene lookup returns CDR1 MGHRA and CDR2 YSYEKL. V lost 0 bases to trimming and J lost 0 bases, with 7 bases between them. This CDR3 has 15 residues. The CDR3 DNA sequence: TGCGCCAGCAGCCAAGAAGTTCGGAGCACAGATACGCAGTATTTT. Protein sequence: CASSQEVRSTDTQYF.

The genes are TRBV20-1 and TRBJ1-1; D remains ambiguous. CDR3 length equals 13 residues. V was shortened by 3 bases and J by 6 bases, with 14 bases between the two germline ends. The germline gives CDR1 DFQATT, CDR2 SNEGSKA (reference sequence). The DNA for the CDR3 is TGCAGTGCTAGGGAGACCGGGGTACCTGAAGCTTTCTTT. Amino acid sequence: CSARETGVPEAFF.

The V gene is TRBV5-6, the J gene TRBJ2-5; D is ambiguous. V was trimmed by 0 bases and J by 8 bases, leaving 8 bases between them. CDR1 and CDR2 (germline): SGHDT, YYEEEE. The CDR3 has 12 amino acids. The CDR3 loop reads CASSLGGPTQYF. The CDR3 region has the DNA TGTGCCAGCAGCTTGGGCGGTCCAACCCAGTACTTC.

The chain couples TRBV29-1 to TRBJ2-5, with a tentative D call TRBD2 (6 bases). There are 14 residues in the CDR3. From germline, CDR1 is SQVTM and CDR2 ANQGSEA. Between the trimmed V and J ends, which lost 1 base and 4 bases, there was a span of 13 bases. Here the CDR3 reads CSVEGGVGVETQYF. The DNA of the CDR3 is TGCAGCGTTGAAGGGGGGGTGGGGGTAGAGACCCAGTACTTC.

The V and J genes are TRBV5-1 and TRBJ2-7, with 7 bases lining up with TRBD2. CDR3 length: 15 amino acids. Trimming removed 4 bases from V and 7 bases from J; junction bases left unmatched: 14. Germline V gene sequence: CDR1 SGHRS, CDR2 YFSETQ. CDR3: CASSATGTMPGEQYF. The CDR3 nucleotides read TGCGCCAGCAGCGCCACCGGGACTATGCCTGGAGAGCAGTACTTC.

This clonotype has more than one count but fewer than ten. The chain joins TRBV5-5 to TRBJ2-7, with 10 bases matching TRBD1. CDR1 is SGHKS, CDR2 YYEKEE, per germline (reference sequence). The CDR3 is made up of 14 amino acids. With 4 bases clipped from V and 3 bases from J, the junction kept 4 bases outside the gene matches. The CDR3 loop reads CASSHRDRGYEQYF. CDR3 in DNA: TGTGCCAGCAGCCACCGGGACAGGGGCTACGAGCAGTACTTC.

The CDR3 region is CSAARDSYEQYF. In DNA, the CDR3 is TGCAGTGCCGCCCGGGACAGTTACGAGCAGTACTTC. The gene calls are TRBV20-1 and TRBJ2-7, with 7 bases fitting TRBD1. The CDR3 contains 12 residues. Germline CDR1 is DFQATT and CDR2 is SNEGSKA (reference sequence). V gave up 6 bases and J gave up 4 bases; unmatched junction bases: 6.

This chain uses TRBV20-1 with TRBJ2-7, with D possibly being TRBD2 (5 bases). The V end lost 6 bases, the J end lost 2 bases, and 17 bases lay between the germline ends. Per the germline V gene, CDR1 is DFQATT and CDR2 is SNEGSKA (reference sequence). The CDR3 covers 14 residues. In DNA, the CDR3 is TGCAGTGCCACCTCCCCGGACTGGACCTACGAGCAGTACTTC. Translation: CSATSPDWTYEQYF.

In this sample, this clonotype turned up once. This chain uses TRBV12-3 or TRBV12-4 with TRBJ2-1; no reliable D call. This CDR3 is built from 13 residues. Trimming shortened V by 4 bases and J by 2 bases, and 6 bases separated the two germline ends. The CDR3 loop is CASSWLAYNEQFF. The CDR3 nucleotides are TGTGCCAGCAGTTGGCTGGCCTACAATGAGCAGTTCTTC.

The rearrangement joins TRBV13 to TRBJ2-2; no reliable D call. Trimming pared 3 bases from V and 7 bases from J, leaving 6 bases between. Germline values: CDR1 PRHDT, CDR2 FYEKMQ (reference sequence). The CDR3 extends over 12 amino acids. CDR3 sequence (DNA): TGTGCCAGCAGCTTGCGGCACGGGGAGCTGTTTTTT. Translation: CASSLRHGELFF.

The chain links TRBV5-1 to TRBJ2-7; D assignment may be TRBD1 or TRBD2 (6 bases each). The germline gives CDR1 SGHRS, CDR2 YFSETQ. CDR3 length: 16 residues. Trimming shortened V by 3 bases and J by 4 bases, and 20 bases separated the two germline ends. CDR3 region: CASSYGGDTLSYEQYF. Written as DNA, the CDR3 is TGCGCCAGCAGCTACGGCGGGGACACACTTAGTTACGAGCAGTACTTC.

The chain couples TRBV14 to TRBJ2-7; TRBD2 is a possible D gene (5 bases). This CDR3 has 15 amino acids. Germline CDR1 SGHDN, CDR2 FVKESK. Trimming pared 0 bases from V and 0 bases from J, leaving 9 bases between. The CDR3 loop reads CASSQERAHSYEQYF. CDR3 nucleotides: TGTGCCAGCAGCCAAGAGCGGGCTCACTCCTACGAGCAGTACTTC.